The rows below give T cell receptor beta chains drawn from one sample of a study of molecular identifiers for immune sequencing clone quantification. Using its own MiXCR run on the PCR reads, TCRdb lists one record per CDR3 protein. The repertoire consists of tens of thousands of distinct CDR3 sequences, with about 18% occurring once and the leading ten covering about 1.2%. Sequences were obtained from naive CD8+ T cells from blood, with Jurkat cell RNA spiked in. All receptors come from a human donor in good health. Some libraries in this study had Jurkat cell RNA spiked in. Both conserved end residues are trimmed from each CDR3. D genes are given only for firm matches.

d_call j_call v_call cdr3_aa
- TRBJ1-1 TRBV4-1 ASSQVFGTMNTEAS
- TRBJ2-2 TRBV7-9 ASSLGAGLAPGELF
TRBD1 TRBJ2-7 TRBV29-1 SVESGQGYEQY
- TRBJ1-1 TRBV5-4 ASSPQGSPEAF
TRBD1 TRBJ1-1 TRBV6-1 ASRSGQVKREAF
- TRBJ2-3 TRBV19 ASSTLADTSTDTQY
TRBD1 TRBJ2-5 TRBV5-1 ASRGTAEETQY
- TRBJ1-4 TRBV5-5 ASSFGFGIEKLF
- TRBJ2-2 TRBV4-1 ASSEGLLNTGELF
TRBD2 TRBJ2-7 TRBV7-9 ASSSGLAGDYEQY
TRBD2 TRBJ2-3 TRBV12-3/TRBV12-4 ASSQRERGTDTQY
TRBD1 TRBJ2-3 TRBV20-1 SARVTGGWTDTQY
- TRBJ2-1 TRBV7-9 ASSLEGDEQF
TRBD1 TRBJ2-2 TRBV24-1 ATSAPAGTDTGELF
TRBD2 TRBJ2-7 TRBV6-2/TRBV6-3 ASSARTSGNNPLSYEQY
- TRBJ1-4 TRBV10-2 ASGVGPANEKLF
- TRBJ2-7 TRBV11-2 ASSLELSYEQY
- TRBJ2-5 TRBV9 ASRVADSQETQY
TRBD2 TRBJ2-1 TRBV12-3/TRBV12-4 ASSFRLAINEQF
- TRBJ2-7 TRBV28 ASSIGLDYEQY
- TRBJ2-2 TRBV30 AWSFEETTGELF
- TRBJ2-7 TRBV9 ASSLSDFSYEQY
TRBD2 TRBJ2-5 TRBV4-3 ASSQGLAGKETQY
- TRBJ2-7 TRBV27 ASSPGVVFYEQY
- TRBJ2-7 TRBV5-1 ASSLSWGYEQY
TRBD2 TRBJ2-1 TRBV29-1 STRGLAPNEQF
- TRBJ2-7 TRBV6-1 ASREEGAYEQY
- TRBJ2-1 TRBV20-1 SARDLVGSHSLDEQF
- TRBJ2-2 TRBV7-2 ASSLLGLADNTGELF
TRBD2 TRBJ2-7 TRBV7-9 ASSFGGGTGSEQY
TRBD1 TRBJ2-1 TRBV4-1 ASSHTPGQGDNEQF
- TRBJ2-7 TRBV5-4 ASSLAGASFEQY
- TRBJ1-1 TRBV4-3 ASSQAAGTEAF
- TRBJ2-7 TRBV11-2 ASSLRDSVEQY
- TRBJ2-7 TRBV28 ASSYPGHGGEQY
- TRBJ1-1 TRBV2 ASSEGSAF
- TRBJ2-4 TRBV28 ASREAEQVVQNIQY
- TRBJ2-3 TRBV11-2 ASSPPAWGQVLVTQY
TRBD1 TRBJ1-6 TRBV9 ASTRTGGPNSPLH
- TRBJ2-2 TRBV7-6 ASSLALGPYAGELL
TRBD1 TRBJ2-6 TRBV4-3 ASSSTPDPGQEYSGANVLT
- TRBJ2-2 TRBV27 ASSPPNTGELF
- TRBJ2-1 TRBV19 ASSIMDSHNEQF
- TRBJ1-1 TRBV27 ASSPKTGMNTEAF
- TRBJ1-1 TRBV12-3/TRBV12-4 ATRAEWNTEAF
TRBD2 TRBJ2-5 TRBV5-5 ASIPGTSSMETQY
- TRBJ2-7 TRBV20-1 SATETGNYEQY
- TRBJ2-4 TRBV4-1 ASSQYNRQNIQY
TRBD1 TRBJ2-7 TRBV18 ASSPPTGEYEQY